The subject of this entry is one TCR beta chain. This record belongs to a study of T cell responses to AZD1222 COVID-19 vaccine. Across the whole study: Second-dose schedules of about 4 or about 12 weeks were combined.

Profiling relied on immunoSEQ multiplex PCR, and the TCRdb table lists in-frame clones only, not all of them. The data hold 150,000 or so clones, with 80% to 95% observed a single time. The specimen comprised peripheral blood, sampled on day 0 of AZD1222 vaccination. The source is an adult in good health.

The CDR3 loop is CASSPTDRDMETQYF. In DNA form, the CDR3 reads TGTGCCAGCAGTCCAACGGACAGGGATATGGAGACCCAGTACTTC. V gene TRBV28 combines with J gene TRBJ2-5, with 8 bases aligning to TRBD1. The CDR3 loop spans 15 amino acids. The J segment lost 5 bases and the V segment lost 5 bases, leaving 10 bases of the junction unmatched. The germline V gene has CDR1 MDHEN and CDR2 SYDVKM. Full variable domain (remainder filled in from reference TRBV28 and TRBJ2-5): DVKVTQSSRYLVKRTGEKVFLECVQDMDHENMFWYRQDPGLGLRLIYFSYDVKMKEKGDIPEGYSVSREKKERFSLILESASTNQTSMYLCASSPTDRDMETQYFGPGTRLLVL.